The rows below give T cell receptor beta chains drawn from one sample of a study of blood T cell repertoires in COVID-19. Sequencing was performed with immunoSEQ multiplex PCR; in TCRdb, only in-frame clones are kept and a portion is missing. The table has about 100,000 clones, roughly 71% seen once. The sequenced sample was peripheral blood. The origin of the receptors is an elderly man with acute or convalescent COVID-19. Each CDR3 is given with its conserved first and last residue. Each record gives: CDR3 DNA, CDR3 protein, J gene, V gene, clone size, D gene. D genes are given only for firm matches. Part of the rows lack a size; the others show once, few, many or a class for expanded clones.

DNA: TGTGCCAGTAGCACCGCGACAGGGGCTGGGTTTGCCAAAAACATTCAGTACTTC
CDR3: CASSTATGAGFAKNIQYF
J: TRBJ2-4
V: TRBV19
size: once
D: TRBD1

DNA: TGTGCCAGCTCACGAGGGACAGGGGATTCGCCCCTCCACTTT
CDR3: CASSRGTGDSPLHF
J: TRBJ1-6
V: TRBV18
size: .
D: TRBD1

DNA: TGCGCCAGCAGCCTGATGTTGGGACTAGCGGGGGGAGCTGATACGCAGTATTTT
CDR3: CASSLMLGLAGGADTQYF
J: TRBJ2-3
V: TRBV5-1
size: .
D: TRBD2

DNA: TGCGCCAGCAGCTTGCTAGCAAGTAACTACGAGCAGTACTTC
CDR3: CASSLLASNYEQYF
J: TRBJ2-7
V: TRBV5-1
size: .
D: .

DNA: TGCAGCGTTGGTCGGACAGGGAATGGCTACACCTTC
CDR3: CSVGRTGNGYTF
J: TRBJ1-2
V: TRBV29-1
size: .
D: TRBD1

DNA: TGTGCCAGCAGCTTGAGCCCTCTTATGGACGAGCAGTACTTC
CDR3: CASSLSPLMDEQYF
J: TRBJ2-7
V: TRBV5-4
size: .
D: .

DNA: TGTGCCAGTTCAGGACAGGCCGCTAACTATGGCTACACCTTC
CDR3: CASSGQAANYGYTF
J: TRBJ1-2
V: TRBV19
size: .
D: TRBD1

DNA: TGTGCCAGCAGCTCGGACACGCGATTCATGAACACTGAAGCTTTCTTT
CDR3: CASSSDTRFMNTEAFF
J: TRBJ1-1
V: TRBV5-4
size: few
D: .

DNA: TGTGCCAGCAGCTTCGGGACAGGGGCGTCTGAAGCTTTCTTT
CDR3: CASSFGTGASEAFF
J: TRBJ1-1
V: TRBV28
size: few
D: TRBD1

DNA: TGTGCCAGCAGGGCGGGAGCCGGCACAGATACGCAGTATTTT
CDR3: CASRAGAGTDTQYF
J: TRBJ2-3
V: TRBV2
size: .
D: TRBD2

DNA: TGTGCCAGCACCAAGACTAGCGGCTCCTACGAGCAGTACTTC
CDR3: CASTKTSGSYEQYF
J: TRBJ2-7
V: TRBV6-6
size: .
D: TRBD2

DNA: TGTGCCAGCAGTCCGGACCTTGGACAGGGAGAAACCTATGGCTACACCTTC
CDR3: CASSPDLGQGETYGYTF
J: TRBJ1-2
V: TRBV3-1/TRBV3-2
size: .
D: TRBD1

DNA: TGTGCCAGCAGTTCCCTGACTAGATACGAGCAGTACTTC
CDR3: CASSSLTRYEQYF
J: TRBJ2-7
V: TRBV6-6
size: few
D: .

DNA: TGTGCCAGTACCCCTAGCGGGAGGGGGGCCTACAATGAGCAGTTCTTC
CDR3: CASTPSGRGAYNEQFF
J: TRBJ2-1
V: TRBV25-1
size: .
D: TRBD2

DNA: TGTGCCAGCAGTTACGTTAGTATCTACGGGCAGTACTTC
CDR3: CASSYVSIYGQYF
J: TRBJ2-7
V: TRBV6-2/TRBV6-3
size: few
D: .

DNA: TGTGCCAGCAGTTACTCGCGGGAGGGGCCGAACTATGGCTACACCTTC
CDR3: CASSYSREGPNYGYTF
J: TRBJ1-2
V: TRBV6-5
size: .
D: .

DNA: TGTGCCAGCAGCTTGGCTCCAGCGTCGTATGGCTACACCTTC
CDR3: CASSLAPASYGYTF
J: TRBJ1-2
V: TRBV5-8
size: .
D: .

DNA: TGCGCCAGCAGTGTGGGGACAGGGGGCGGAGAGACCCAGTACTTC
CDR3: CASSVGTGGGETQYF
J: TRBJ2-5
V: TRBV10-2
size: .
D: TRBD1

DNA: TGTGCCAGCAGCCGGACTAGCGGGAGGAAACACAATGAGCAGTTCTTC
CDR3: CASSRTSGRKHNEQFF
J: TRBJ2-1
V: TRBV3-1/TRBV3-2
size: .
D: TRBD2

DNA: TGTGCCAGCAGCTTCGGGGGGGCCGGTGATACGCAGTATTTT
CDR3: CASSFGGAGDTQYF
J: TRBJ2-3
V: TRBV11-2
size: .
D: TRBD2

DNA: TGCAGTGCTAGTTACCGGGAGTTCCCCTACGAGCAGTACTTC
CDR3: CSASYREFPYEQYF
J: TRBJ2-7
V: TRBV20-1
size: .
D: .

DNA: TGTGCCAGCAGCCCCACGAGGGGGCCCGATGGCTACACCTTC
CDR3: CASSPTRGPDGYTF
J: TRBJ1-2
V: TRBV7-6
size: once
D: TRBD1

DNA: TGCGCCAGCCAGGAGCGGGCCGACACCGGGGAGCTGTTTTTT
CDR3: CASQERADTGELFF
J: TRBJ2-2
V: TRBV5-1
size: .
D: .

DNA: TGTGCCAGCAGCCAGGACAGTCGTTCGGGTCAGCCCCAGCATTTT
CDR3: CASSQDSRSGQPQHF
J: TRBJ1-5
V: TRBV3-1/TRBV3-2
size: .
D: .

DNA: TGCGCCAGCAGCTTGGGATCGTCGGGAGCGGGCAATGAGCAGTTCTTC
CDR3: CASSLGSSGAGNEQFF
J: TRBJ2-1
V: TRBV5-1
size: .
D: .

DNA: TGTGCCAGTAGTATAGGGGTAGCCAATGAGCAGTTCTTC
CDR3: CASSIGVANEQFF
J: TRBJ2-1
V: TRBV19
size: .
D: .

DNA: TGTGCCAGCAGCCCCAGGGGCCCAGAACGGTTCTTC
CDR3: CASSPRGPERFF
J: TRBJ2-1
V: TRBV7-2
size: .
D: .

DNA: TGTGCCAGCAGTCCGACCGGGACAGGTGAAGCTTTCTTT
CDR3: CASSPTGTGEAFF
J: TRBJ1-1
V: TRBV6-5
size: .
D: TRBD1

DNA: TGTGCCAGCAGTTATGGGGTGGAGGGCGAGCAGTACTTC
CDR3: CASSYGVEGEQYF
J: TRBJ2-7
V: TRBV12-3/TRBV12-4
size: .
D: .

DNA: TGTGCCAGCAGCCGAGGGAGCACCGGGGAGCTGTTTTTT
CDR3: CASSRGSTGELFF
J: TRBJ2-2
V: TRBV5-4
size: .
D: .

DNA: TGTGCCAGCAGCTTGGGTGTCGGGACACGCAATCAGCCCCAGCATTTT
CDR3: CASSLGVGTRNQPQHF
J: TRBJ1-5
V: TRBV5-6
size: few
D: .

DNA: TGTGCCAGCAGTTTACCCCAGGGGGCGAACACTGAAGCTTTCTTT
CDR3: CASSLPQGANTEAFF
J: TRBJ1-1
V: TRBV28
size: .
D: TRBD1

DNA: TGTGCCAGCAGCCAGGGGGACCATGGCTACACCTTC
CDR3: CASSQGDHGYTF
J: TRBJ1-2
V: TRBV5-6
size: .
D: TRBD1

DNA: TGTGCCAGCAGCACCGGACAGCCTTACGAGCAGTACTTC
CDR3: CASSTGQPYEQYF
J: TRBJ2-7
V: TRBV5-5
size: .
D: .

DNA: TGTGCCAGCAGTGCATCGAGATGGGGACTAGCGATCAATGAGCAGTTCTTC
CDR3: CASSASRWGLAINEQFF
J: TRBJ2-1
V: TRBV6-1
size: .
D: TRBD2

DNA: TGTGCCAGCAGCCCGGGGACTGGTTCTAACTATGGCTACACCTTC
CDR3: CASSPGTGSNYGYTF
J: TRBJ1-2
V: TRBV7-9
size: .
D: .